The present TCR beta chain was sequenced within a study of regulatory T cells in long-lasting Graves disease. This clonotype was observed at least ten times. This sample's time point: newly diagnosed GD, antithyroid drugs for less than 3 months. Extracted RNA from PBMCs served as the source of the TCR library. Germline CDR1 and CDR2: LNHDA and SQIVND (reference sequence). The V end lost 4 bases, the J end lost 8 bases, and 12 bases lay between the germline ends. CDR3 size: 14 residues. TCR beta libraries were built with iRepertoire HTBI primers and Arm-PCR of CDR3 regions. TCRdb ran MiXCR on the multiplex PCR reads and lists one entry per CDR3 protein. The top ten clones hold roughly 8.2% of a sample with 550,000 or so distinct CDR3 sequences, around 13% of them seen once. The same specimen was also included in a second study, on T cells in Graves' hyperthyroidism and ophthalmopathy. That work contributes: Blood samples included most of the expanded thyroid clonotypes exceeding 0.001.

This TCR came from a woman in her 30s with Graves disease. The specimen comprised peripheral blood mononuclear cells (PBMCs), sampled at new diagnosis, from a patient treated with antithyroid drugs. The rearrangement uses TRBV19 and TRBJ1-6; D not certain. CDR3 sequence reads: CASSRRVEDSPLHF. As DNA, the CDR3 is TGTGCCAGTAGTAGAAGGGTTGAAGATTCACCCCTCCACTTT.